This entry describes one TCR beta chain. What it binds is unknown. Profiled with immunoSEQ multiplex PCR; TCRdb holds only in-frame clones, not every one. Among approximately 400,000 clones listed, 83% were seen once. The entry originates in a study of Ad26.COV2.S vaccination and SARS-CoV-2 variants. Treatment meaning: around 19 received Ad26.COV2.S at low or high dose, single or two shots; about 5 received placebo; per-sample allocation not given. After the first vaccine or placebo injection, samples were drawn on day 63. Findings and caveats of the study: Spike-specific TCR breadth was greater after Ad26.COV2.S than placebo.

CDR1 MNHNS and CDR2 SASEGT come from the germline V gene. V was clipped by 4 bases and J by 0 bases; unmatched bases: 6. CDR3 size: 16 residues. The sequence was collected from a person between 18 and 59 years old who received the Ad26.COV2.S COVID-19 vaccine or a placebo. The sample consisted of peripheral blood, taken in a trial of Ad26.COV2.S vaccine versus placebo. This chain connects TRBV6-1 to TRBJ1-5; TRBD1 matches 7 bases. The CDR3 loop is CASSGKGASSNQPQHF. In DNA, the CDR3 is TGTGCCAGCAGTGGAAAGGGGGCTTCTAGCAATCAGCCCCAGCATTTT.